The T cell receptor (beta chain) described here comes from a study of blood T cells in healthy people across ages. Study overall: Template switching recovered approximately one barcoded beta molecule for every two T cells.

The V end was cut by 2 bases, the J end by 1 base, with 2 bases between. The germline V gene encodes CDR1 WSHSY and CDR2 SAAADI. The CDR3 has 12 amino acids. This clonotype was recorded a few times. The authors ran a second PCR of roughly 6 to 12 cycles using a sample-barcoded 5' primer and a J-beta primer mix. Via MiXCR, TCRdb re-called the 5' RACE reads, giving one row per CDR3 protein. The table records just under 750,000 distinct CDR3 sequences, 22% of them present only once. The sequence was obtained from a man between 65 and 85 years old in good health. The sample was blood. The genes are TRBV10-2 and TRBJ2-5; D uncertain. This CDR3 reads CASSEPQETQYF. Here the CDR3 DNA reads TGCGCCAGCAGTGAGCCCCAAGAGACCCAGTACTTC.